These T cell receptor beta chains were read from a single sample in a study of OX40 agonist ivuxolimab in advanced cancers. TCRdb's table, derived via immunoSEQ multiplex PCR, lists solely in-frame clones and lacks some. The data hold 65,000 to 95,000 clones, with roughly 89% observed a single time. Sequences were derived from CD4+ or CD8+ T cells sorted from blood, sampled in a trial of the OX40 agonist ivuxolimab. The receptors stem from an adult with an advanced solid tumor such as melanoma, head and neck, liver or kidney cancer. CDR3s include the opening cysteine and the closing phenylalanine or tryptophan. The D gene is left open where the match is weak. A clone size is listed for some rows: how often the clone was seen (once, few, many), or a class if it is expanded.

TRBV11-3	.	TRBJ2-5	.	CASSLSRFETQYF	TGTGCCAGCAGCTTAAGTCGTTTCGAGACCCAGTACTTC
TRBV19	.	TRBJ1-5	.	CASSIVSRGNQPQHF	TGTGCCAGTAGTATAGTTAGCAGGGGAAATCAGCCCCAGCATTTT
TRBV19	TRBD1	TRBJ1-1	.	CASSMASGGSMNTEAFF	TGTGCCAGTAGTATGGCCTCAGGGGGTTCCATGAACACTGAAGCTTTCTTT
TRBV30	.	TRBJ1-2	.	CAWSVGRDYGYTF	TGTGCCTGGAGTGTTGGCAGAGACTATGGCTACACCTTC
TRBV6-5	.	TRBJ1-2	.	CASRTLLLRGGYTF	TGTGCCAGCAGGACTTTACTCCTCCGGGGCGGCTACACCTTC
TRBV19	.	TRBJ1-5	.	CASRPLGTVLRPQHF	TGTGCCAGTAGGCCTTTAGGGACGGTACTTCGTCCCCAGCATTTT
TRBV4-2	.	TRBJ1-1	.	CASSQDVRTEAFF	TGTGCCAGCAGCCAAGATGTAAGGACTGAAGCTTTCTTT
TRBV9	TRBD2	TRBJ2-7	.	CASSVATGGSSYEQYF	TGTGCCAGCAGCGTAGCTACGGGGGGGTCTAGTTACGAGCAGTACTTC
TRBV30	.	TRBJ1-2	.	CAWSVLRREIYYGYTF	TGTGCCTGGAGTGTACTACGACGAGAGATATACTATGGCTACACCTTC
TRBV5-1	.	TRBJ2-3	.	CASSRTGNADTQYF	TGCGCCAGCAGCCGAACAGGGAACGCAGATACGCAGTATTTT
TRBV19	.	TRBJ1-5	.	CASKDSNQPQHF	TGTGCCAGTAAGGATAGCAATCAGCCCCAGCATTTT
TRBV28	.	TRBJ1-5	.	CASSSVLARGDQPQHF	TGTGCCAGCAGCTCCGTGCTTGCCAGGGGCGATCAGCCCCAGCATTTT
TRBV6-6	.	TRBJ2-7	.	CASSYLASSYEQYF	TGTGCCAGCAGTTACTTGGCGAGCTCCTACGAGCAGTACTTC
TRBV2	TRBD2	TRBJ2-3	.	CASSGLGQAGDTQYF	TGTGCCAGCAGTGGCCTCGGACAAGCGGGGGATACGCAGTATTTT
TRBV27	TRBD1	TRBJ2-7	once	CASSHSRDRGHEQYF	TGTGCCAGCAGTCACTCCCGGGACAGGGGCCACGAGCAGTACTTC
TRBV5-1	.	TRBJ2-7	.	CASSHNPGPSSYEQYF	TGCGCCAGCAGCCACAATCCGGGACCGAGCTCCTACGAGCAGTACTTC
TRBV28	TRBD2	TRBJ2-3	.	CASSSGLADSTDTQYF	TGTGCCAGCAGTTCGGGACTAGCGGATAGCACAGATACGCAGTATTTT
TRBV2	.	TRBJ1-2	.	CASSEAGNRVSDYGYTF	TGTGCCAGCAGTGAAGCCGGAAACAGGGTCTCGGACTATGGCTACACCTTC
TRBV4-1	.	TRBJ2-7	.	CASSQELGKRLGEQYF	TGCGCCAGCAGCCAAGAACTGGGCAAACGCCTGGGGGAGCAGTACTTC
TRBV10-3	.	TRBJ1-3	.	CAISERPTGNTIYF	TGTGCCATCAGTGAAAGACCTACTGGAAACACCATATATTTT
TRBV7-9	.	TRBJ2-1	.	CASSPLQGNEQFF	TGTGCCAGCAGCCCCCTACAGGGCAATGAGCAGTTCTTC
TRBV19	.	TRBJ1-6	.	CASSNTGGSPLHF	TGTGCCAGTAGCAACACCGGTGGGTCACCCCTCCACTTT
TRBV5-4	TRBD2	TRBJ2-7	.	CASGTQGPAGMGEQYF	TGTGCCAGCGGCACCCAAGGGCCAGCGGGAATGGGCGAGCAGTACTTC
TRBV15	TRBD2	TRBJ2-1	.	CATSRDLGGGARSEQFF	TGTGCCACCAGCAGAGATCTCGGCGGGGGGGCCAGGAGTGAGCAGTTCTTC
TRBV5-1	TRBD2	TRBJ2-2	.	CASSLGGWTSGGHTGELFF	TGCGCCAGCAGCCTCGGTGGGTGGACTAGCGGGGGCCACACCGGGGAGCTGTTTTTT
TRBV7-9	.	TRBJ2-7	.	CASSLGGSQVVGYEQYF	TGTGCCAGCAGCTTAGGGGGGTCACAGGTCGTCGGCTACGAGCAGTACTTC
TRBV6-1	TRBD1	TRBJ1-2	.	CASRLRDRGYGYTF	TGTGCCAGCAGACTCCGGGACAGAGGCTATGGCTACACCTTC
TRBV7-3	TRBD1	TRBJ1-2	.	CASSLRGQGSRGYTF	TGTGCCAGCAGCTTACGGGGACAGGGGAGTCGTGGCTACACCTTC
TRBV7-2	TRBD2	TRBJ2-1	.	CASSLRSSGSGQFF	TGTGCCAGCAGCTTACGGTCTAGCGGGAGTGGGCAGTTCTTC